These 13 T cell receptor beta chains were sequenced from one sample in a study of blood T cell repertoires in COVID-19 (dated by TCRdb to the early 2020s). Receptor amplification or capture employed the immunoSEQ multiplex PCR assay. TCRdb provides this immuneACCESS table in a form limited to in-frame rearrangements. Some clones are lacking; in checked studies, under half of them reflect an unresolved V gene, and why the rest are absent is not known. This sample is represented by roughly 32,000 clones; around 87% of them were singletons. Of the sample, over 12% falls within the top ten clones. Source material: peripheral blood. The receptors here all came from a man aged 55 to 69 with active COVID-19.

The chain couples TRBV7-2 to TRBJ2-3, with D perhaps matching TRBD1 (5 bases). Germline V gene sequence: CDR1 SGHTA, CDR2 FQGNSA. Trimming shortened V by 4 bases and J by 6 bases, and 14 bases separated the two germline ends. The CDR3 covers 14 residues. CDR3 region: CASSSSRVVDTQYF. DNA of the CDR3: TGTGCCAGCAGCTCCTCCAGGGTCGTCGATACGCAGTATTTT.

The V call is TRBV29-1, the J call TRBJ1-2, with 9 bases fitting TRBD1. This CDR3 has 13 amino acids. Germline V CDR1 and CDR2: SQVTM, ANQGSEA. V shed 4 bases and J 4 bases; nucleotides not matched to a gene: 4. The CDR3 region has the DNA TGCAGCGTTGCCCCGGGACAGGGCTATGGCTACACCTTC. Its protein is CSVAPGQGYGYTF.

The chain couples TRBV5-1 to TRBJ2-3; 8 bases match TRBD2. CDR3 length equals 15 residues. CDR1 is SGHRS, CDR2 YFSETQ, per germline. V trimming: 4 bases; J trimming: 1 base; junction bases outside the gene matches: 5. The CDR3 DNA reads TGCGCCAGCAGCATCAGCGGGGGTGGCACAGATACGCAGTATTTT. Translation gives CASSISGGGTDTQYF. The full variable domain, rest sourced from reference TRBV5-1 and TRBJ2-3, is KAGVTQTPRYLIKTRGQQVTLSCSPISGHRSVSWYQQTPGQGLQFLFEYFSETQRNKGNFPGRFSGRQFSNSRSEMNVSTLELGDSALYLCASSISGGGTDTQYFGPGTRLTVL.

The rearrangement uses TRBV7-8 and TRBJ1-2; D is unclear. The V end lost 5 bases, the J end lost 3 bases, and 13 bases lay between the germline ends. Germline V lookup: CDR1 SGHVS, CDR2 FQNEAQ. The CDR3 spans 14 residues. The CDR3 region is CASSPPRGDYGYTF. CDR3 DNA: TGTGCCAGCAGCCCCCCACGGGGTGACTATGGCTACACCTTC.

This chain links TRBV11-2 with TRBJ1-6, with TRBD1 matching 8 bases. This CDR3 is 13 amino acids long. CDR1 is SGHAT and CDR2 is FQNNGV in the germline V gene. J was trimmed by 14 bases and V by 3 bases; bases with no gene match: 6. CDR3: CASSLDRDNTLHF. The CDR3 coding sequence is TGTGCCAGCAGCTTGGACAGGGACAATACCCTCCACTTT.

The chain links TRBV19 to TRBJ2-2; TRBD1 might be the D (6 bases). Trimming took off 9 bases at V and 6 bases at J, with 20 bases between the two ends. From germline, CDR1 is LNHDA and CDR2 SQIVND (reference sequence). The length of the CDR3 is 15 residues. The CDR3 DNA reads as TGTGCCAGCACCATTTCTCATACAGGGCCCGGGGAGCTGTTTTTT. Its translation is CASTISHTGPGELFF.

Only a few counts were recorded for this clone. The chain recombines TRBV5-1 with TRBJ2-1, with 7 bases matching TRBD1. The CDR3 is 12 residues long. V was clipped by 4 bases and J by 7 bases; unmatched bases: 2. The germline CDR1 and CDR2 sequences are SGHRS and YFSETQ. The CDR3 bases are TGCGCCAGCAGCCTACAGGGGAATGAGCAGTTCTTC. It codes for CASSLQGNEQFF.

J is TRBJ1-4 and V is TRBV3-1 (or the pseudogene TRBV3-2); D gene ambiguous. Germline V gives CDR1 LGHDT, CDR2 YNNKEL (reference sequence). The CDR3 spans 13 residues. V was cut by 1 base and J by 8 bases, with 8 bases left in between. CDR3 region: CASSQVRGEKLFF. CDR3 nucleotides: TGTGCCAGCAGCCAAGTGCGAGGAGAAAAACTGTTTTTT.

The chain has TRBV21-1 and TRBJ2-7; TRBD2, the D gene given by the table, was not confirmed from the DNA. TRBV21-1 is flagged as a pseudogene. The CDR3 length is 22 residues. CDR3 loop: CASSKGRARLAGGPSGTYEQYF. The CDR3 coding sequence is TGTGCCAGCAGCAAAGGCAGGGCTCGACTAGCGGGAGGGCCCTCTGGGACCTACGAGCAGTACTTC.

In nucleotides, the CDR3 is TGTGCCAGCAGCCACGGACAGGGGTTTCAAGAGACCCAGTACTTC. Amino acids: CASSHGQGFQETQYF. The chain couples TRBV7-2 to TRBJ2-5; TRBD1 matches 9 bases. V shed 5 bases, J shed 2 bases, and the junction held 6 bases outside the gene matches. The CDR3 sequence is 15 residues long. Per the germline V gene, CDR1 is SGHTA and CDR2 is FQGNSA.

This clone was recorded once. The V and J genes are TRBV14 and TRBJ1-6, with D possibly TRBD1 on 5 matching bases. Trimming left V 1 base short and J 10 bases short, with 11 bases between. The CDR3 loop spans 14 amino acids. Germline V gene sequence: CDR1 SGHDN, CDR2 FVKESK. The CDR3 is CASSQVAGRSPLHF. In DNA, the CDR3 is TGTGCCAGCAGCCAAGTGGCAGGGCGATCACCCCTCCACTTT.

V gene TRBV5-1 combines with J gene TRBJ1-5; 7 bases agree with TRBD1. The CDR3 is made up of 14 amino acids. In germline, CDR1 is SGHRS, CDR2 YFSETQ. Unmatched junction bases numbered 3, after V lost 4 bases and J lost 2 bases. CDR3 in DNA: TGCGCCAGCAGCACCGGGACAGGCAATCAGCCCCAGCATTTT. Protein sequence: CASSTGTGNQPQHF.

The rearrangement links TRBV19 to TRBJ2-7; a weak D match, TRBD1 (5 bases). This CDR3 contains 13 residues. CDR1 is LNHDA and CDR2 is SQIVND in the germline V gene (reference sequence). With 6 bases removed from V and 5 bases from J, the gap between germline ends came to 14 bases. The chain's CDR3 is CASSPTVDHEQYF. CDR3 coding DNA: TGTGCCAGTAGCCCGACAGTCGACCACGAGCAGTACTTC.